The text below deals with one T cell receptor beta chain. Its antigen is unidentified. This record comes from a study of cytomegalovirus exposure and HLA in healthy donors. 60 Vbeta and 13 Jbeta primers were used in PCR. Only in-frame clones appear in the TCRdb table, and some are missing; sequencing was by immunoSEQ multiplex PCR. Of 80,000 to 95,000 clones detected, 70% to 75% appear once; the ten largest clones hold around 15%. Regarding the study as a whole: Reports described diagnosis of cytomegalovirus status by the classifier as highly specific and sensitive.

This CDR3 spans 18 amino acids. Deletions cut 0 bases from V and 3 bases from J, with 18 bases between. Germline loops: CDR1 LGHNA, CDR2 YNFKEQ. This rearrangement joins TRBV4-2 to TRBJ1-3; D remains unclear. The sequenced material came from PBMCs. The sequence came from a woman under 30 in good health and CMV-seropositive. The CDR3 spells CASSQDRGGRGGGNTIYF. CDR3 DNA sequence: TGTGCCAGCAGCCAAGATCGCGGAGGCCGCGGAGGTGGAAACACCATATATTTT.